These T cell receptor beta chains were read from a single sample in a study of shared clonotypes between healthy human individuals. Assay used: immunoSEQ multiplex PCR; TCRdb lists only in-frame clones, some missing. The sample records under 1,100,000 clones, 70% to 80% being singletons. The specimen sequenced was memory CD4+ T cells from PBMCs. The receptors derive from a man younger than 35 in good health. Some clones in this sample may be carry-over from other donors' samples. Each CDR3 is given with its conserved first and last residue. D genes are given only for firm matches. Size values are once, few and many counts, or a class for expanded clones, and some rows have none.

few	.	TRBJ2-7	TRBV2	CASSYHEEGEQYF	TGTGCCAGCAGTTATCACGAAGAAGGGGAACAGTACTTC
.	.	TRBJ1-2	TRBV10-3	CAIRERGAATF	TGTGCCATCAGAGAGAGGGGGGCGGCTACCTTC
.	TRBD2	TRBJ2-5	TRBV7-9	CASSFSGRPEETQYF	TGTGCCAGCAGCTTTAGCGGGAGGCCCGAGGAGACCCAGTACTTC
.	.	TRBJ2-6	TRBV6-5	CASSWSTPSGANVLTF	TGTGCCAGCAGTTGGTCTACTCCCTCTGGGGCCAACGTCCTGACTTTC
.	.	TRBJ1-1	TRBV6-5	CASKKDRRFTEAFF	TGTGCCAGCAAAAAAGACAGGAGGTTCACTGAAGCTTTCTTT
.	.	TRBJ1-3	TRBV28	CASSLTGASGNTIYF	TGTGCCAGCAGTTTAACGGGAGCCTCTGGAAACACCATATATTTT
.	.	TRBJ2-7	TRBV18	CASSPRQATYEQYF	TGTGCCAGCTCACCGCGACAGGCTACCTACGAGCAGTACTTC
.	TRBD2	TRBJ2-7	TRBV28	CASSPTSGKIYEQYF	TGTGCCAGCAGCCCGACTAGCGGGAAAATCTACGAGCAGTACTTC
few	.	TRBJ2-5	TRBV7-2	CASSRGAEETQYF	TGTGCCAGCAGCCGAGGGGCTGAAGAGACCCAGTACTTC
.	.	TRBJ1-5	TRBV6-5	CASSSRGPRGNQPQHF	TGTGCCAGCAGTTCCCGAGGACCTCGGGGCAATCAGCCCCAGCATTTT
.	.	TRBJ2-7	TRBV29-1	CSASGGAYEQYF	TGCAGCGCTAGTGGCGGAGCCTACGAGCAGTACTTC
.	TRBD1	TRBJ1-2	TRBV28	CASATQQGRANYGYTF	TGTGCCAGCGCCACCCAACAGGGGAGAGCTAACTATGGCTACACCTTC
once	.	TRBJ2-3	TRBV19	CASRRRERYTQYF	TGTGCCAGTAGGAGGAGGGAGAGGTATACGCAGTATTTT
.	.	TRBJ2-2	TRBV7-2	CASSPDWQLLNTGELFF	TGTGCCAGCAGCCCAGACTGGCAGCTCCTTAACACCGGGGAGCTGTTTTTT
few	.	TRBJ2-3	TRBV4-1	CASSPGSSADTQYF	TGCGCCAGCAGCCCAGGTAGTAGCGCAGATACGCAGTATTTT
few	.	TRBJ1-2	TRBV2	CASSLEEGYTF	TGTGCCAGCAGCCTAGAGGAGGGCTACACCTTC
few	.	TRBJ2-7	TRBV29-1	CSVNQGSYEQYF	TGCAGCGTTAACCAGGGCTCATACGAGCAGTACTTC
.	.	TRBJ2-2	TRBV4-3	CASSQDPGEGTGELFF	TGCGCCAGCAGCCAAGACCCAGGGGAGGGCACCGGGGAGCTGTTTTTT
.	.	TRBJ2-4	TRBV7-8	CASSSVGNAGIAKNIQYF	TGTGCCAGCAGCTCCGTGGGGAACGCCGGGATAGCCAAAAACATTCAGTACTTC
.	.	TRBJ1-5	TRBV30	CAWSGASVGQPQHF	TGTGCCTGGAGTGGAGCTTCGGTCGGGCAGCCCCAGCATTTT
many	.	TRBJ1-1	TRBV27	CASTRPGSTEAFF	TGTGCCAGCACCCGCCCAGGTAGCACTGAAGCTTTCTTT
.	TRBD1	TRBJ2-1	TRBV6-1	CASSLGTGNHEQFF	TGTGCCAGCAGTCTAGGGACAGGCAACCATGAGCAGTTCTTC
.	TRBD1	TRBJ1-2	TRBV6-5	CASSHRGQGYTF	TGTGCCAGCAGCCACAGGGGGCAAGGCTACACCTTC
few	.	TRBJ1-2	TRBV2	CASSGAGAGYTF	TGTGCCAGCAGTGGGGCAGGGGCCGGCTACACCTTC
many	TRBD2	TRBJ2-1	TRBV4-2	CASSQDRASGRANEQFF	TGTGCCAGCAGCCAAGATCGGGCTAGCGGGAGGGCGAATGAGCAGTTCTTC
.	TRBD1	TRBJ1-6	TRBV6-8	CASRGKGQEGGDSPLHF	TGTGCCAGCAGGGGTAAGGGTCAGGAAGGGGGCGATTCACCCCTCCACTTT
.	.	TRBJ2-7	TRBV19	CASSIRSRGYEQYF	TGTGCCAGTAGTATAAGGTCGCGGGGCTACGAGCAGTACTTC
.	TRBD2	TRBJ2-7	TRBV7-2	CASSLTGGSYEQYF	TGTGCCAGCAGCTTAACCGGGGGGTCCTACGAGCAGTACTTC
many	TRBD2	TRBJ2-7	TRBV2	CASIPRREGTYEQYF	TGTGCCAGCATCCCTCGGCGGGAGGGGACTTACGAGCAGTACTTC
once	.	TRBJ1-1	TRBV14	CASKGDMNTEAFF	TGTGCCAGCAAGGGGGACATGAACACTGAAGCTTTCTTT
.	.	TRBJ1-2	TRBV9	CASSVGTSANYGYTF	TGTGCCAGCAGCGTAGGGACCTCCGCTAACTATGGCTACACCTTC